The entry that follows covers one T cell receptor beta chain sequence. The antigen is unknown. These data are taken from a study of OX40 agonist ivuxolimab in advanced cancers. Study-wide context: An anti-OX40 (CD134) antibody with agonistic activity, ivuxolimab, was administered to patients. Participants averaged approximately 65 years of age (range about 23 to 79) and were approximately 81% male.

The CDR3 is 13 residues long. V was clipped by 11 bases and J by 10 bases, with 18 bases between them. Germline V gene sequence: CDR1 LNHDA, CDR2 SQIVND (reference sequence). General observations from the study: A proportion of nonresponders additionally exhibited low normalized T-cell clonal expansion. Circulating CD4+ and CD8+ T cells showed clonal expansion by week 6 at 0.1 to 3.0 mg/kg.

Sequencing used immunoSEQ multiplex PCR; TCRdb keeps in-frame clones, though not all of them. The sample has approximately 89,000 clones; 70% to 90% are singletons. The sequence was obtained from an adult with an advanced solid tumor such as melanoma, head and neck, liver or kidney cancer. The chain has TRBV19 and TRBJ1-6, with a tentative D call TRBD1 (5 bases). Source: CD4+ or CD8+ T cells sorted from blood, taken in a trial of the OX40 agonist ivuxolimab. The CDR3 nucleotides are TGTGCCTCCAAGCCCAGGGTTGGGTCACCCCTCCACTTT. Its protein product is CASKPRVGSPLHF.